This T cell receptor (beta chain) was recovered during a study of radiation and T cells in renal cell carcinoma. Study-level results: In blood, top tumor clones expanded by 2 weeks, shrinking by 4.

The assay was immunoSEQ multiplex PCR, and TCRdb's table has in-frame clones only and misses some. The table shows about 160,000 clones, with less than 90% occurring only once. In regard to this clone: Antigen specificity is unknown.

The CDR3 totals 13 residues. Germline V CDR1 and CDR2: LNHDA, SQIVND (reference sequence). Deletions cut 4 bases from V and 7 bases from J, with 11 bases between. The time point is: baseline pretreatment blood. Regarding treatment: 15 Gy SBRT to primary tumor, nephrectomy 4 weeks later. This renal cell carcinoma was of the clear cell type. The J gene is TRBJ1-5, the V gene TRBV19; the D gene is possibly TRBD1 (5 bases). The TCR comes from a woman between 65 and 79 years old with renal cell carcinoma. The input for sequencing was blood, taken from a patient whose treatment included radiotherapy and nephrectomy. CDR3 nucleotide sequence: TGTGCCAGTAGTACTCAGGGAGGGCAGCCCCAGCATTTT. It translates to CASSTQGGQPQHF. The whole variable domain, filled in from reference TRBV19 and TRBJ1-5, reads DGGITQSPKYLFRKEGQNVTLSCEQNLNHDAMYWYRQDPGQGLRLIYYSQIVNDFQKGDIAEGYSVSREKKESFPLTVTSAQKNPTAFYLCASSTQGGQPQHFGDGTRLSIL.